Listed below are T cell receptor beta chains from one sample, sequenced in a study of cytomegalovirus exposure and HLA in healthy donors. Produced via immunoSEQ multiplex PCR; TCRdb's table is partial and in-frame only. This sample has roughly 170,000 clones, with around four fifths found just once. The sample taken for sequencing was PBMCs. Receptors originate from a woman aged 25 to 39 in good health and CMV-seropositive. Each CDR3 is given with its conserved first and last residue. The D gene is left open where the match is weak. Part of the rows lack a size; the others show once, few, many or a class for expanded clones.

>once|TRBV5-1|-|TRBJ2-1
TGCGCCAGCAGCCTTATGCAGGGCAGGGGTACCAATGAGCAGTTCTTC
CASSLMQGRGTNEQFF
>-|TRBV30|-|TRBJ2-3
TGTGCCTGGAGTCCCCAGAGCACAGATACGCAGTATTTT
CAWSPQSTDTQYF
>-|TRBV28|TRBD1|TRBJ2-1
TGTGCCAGCAGTTCGACAGGGGATGAGCAGTTCTTC
CASSSTGDEQFF
>-|TRBV5-1|TRBD2|TRBJ2-1
TGCGCCAGCAGCTCCGGGACTAGCATCTCCAATGAGCAGTTCTTC
CASSSGTSISNEQFF
>-|TRBV10-1|-|TRBJ1-3
TGCGCCAGCAGTGAGTCGTCTGCTGGAAACACCATATATTTT
CASSESSAGNTIYF
>once|TRBV2|-|TRBJ1-5
TGTGCCAGCAGCGCACAGGGCGATCAGCCCCAGCATTTT
CASSAQGDQPQHF
>-|TRBV5-1|-|TRBJ2-7
TGCGCCAGCAGCCCAGCGGGTAGGGGCTACGAGCAGTACTTC
CASSPAGRGYEQYF
>-|TRBV30|-|TRBJ2-1
TGTGCCTGGAGCGGGGTCAATGAGCAGTTCTTC
CAWSGVNEQFF
>once|TRBV27|-|TRBJ2-1
TGTGCCAGCAGCCAACAGGGCTCCTACAATGAGCAGTTCTTC
CASSQQGSYNEQFF
>-|TRBV30|-|TRBJ1-4
TGTGCCTGGAGTGGAGACAACCATCTGTTTTTT
CAWSGDNHLFF
>-|TRBV12-5|TRBD1|TRBJ1-1
TGTGCTAGTGGTTTTTTGGGGACAGGGTGGACTGAAGCTTTCTTT
CASGFLGTGWTEAFF
>-|TRBV28|-|TRBJ2-1
TGTGCCAGCAGTTTATTTGGCGGGACCTACAATGAGCAGTTCTTC
CASSLFGGTYNEQFF
>-|TRBV11-1|TRBD2|TRBJ2-3
TGTGCCAGCAGCTCTATTGGACTAGCGGCCACCGATACGCAGTATTTT
CASSSIGLAATDTQYF
>-|TRBV6-6|-|TRBJ1-1
TGTGCCAGCAGTTACGGGGGAGGGACTGAAGCTTTCTTT
CASSYGGGTEAFF
>once|TRBV28|TRBD1|TRBJ1-5
TGTGCCAGCAGTCTCACAGGGGGCAGTTATAGCAATCAGCCCCAGCATTTT
CASSLTGGSYSNQPQHF
>-|TRBV4-3|-|TRBJ2-6
TGCGCCAGCAGCCTACTAATTCGGGACGTCCTGACTTTC
CASSLLIRDVLTF
>-|TRBV5-4|-|TRBJ2-7
TGTGCCAGCAGCTTGGATTCAGGGCCCTACGAGCAGTACTTC
CASSLDSGPYEQYF
>-|TRBV9|-|TRBJ2-3
TGTGCCAGCAGCGAAAGCTGGAGAGGAGATACGCAGTATTTT
CASSESWRGDTQYF
>-|TRBV21-1|-|TRBJ2-7
TGTGCCAGCAGCAAACGTTGGGGGAGCAGGGGGAAAGTAAGGCCCTACGAGCAGTACTTC
CASSKRWGSRGKVRPYEQYF
>-|TRBV27|-|TRBJ1-5
TGTGCCAGCGGTCAAGGCCAGGGTCAGCCCCAGCATTTT
CASGQGQGQPQHF
>-|TRBV28|-|TRBJ1-1
TGTGCCAGCAGGGGACACATGAACACTGAAGCTTTCTTT
CASRGHMNTEAFF
>-|TRBV5-1|TRBD1|TRBJ2-5
TGCGCCAGCAGCTTAAGAGGACAGGGGTTCCAAGAGACCCAGTACTTC
CASSLRGQGFQETQYF
>-|TRBV7-2|-|TRBJ1-5
TGTGCCAGCAGCTTAGCAGGGGCCCTGAAGCCCCAGCATTTT
CASSLAGALKPQHF
>few|TRBV28|TRBD2|TRBJ2-3
TGTGCCAGCATGAATCTAGCGGGGGTTGGCGCAGATACGCAGTATTTT
CASMNLAGVGADTQYF
>-|TRBV19|TRBD1|TRBJ1-1
TGTGCCAGTAACCCGGGACAGAGGAACACTGAAGCTTTCTTT
CASNPGQRNTEAFF
>few|TRBV7-2|-|TRBJ2-3
TGTGCCAGCAGCCCCTTTACTAGTTTCGGTACAGATACGCAGTATTTT
CASSPFTSFGTDTQYF
>-|TRBV30|-|TRBJ1-5
TGTGCCTGGAGTGTTAAAATCCGTCAGCCCCAGCATTTT
CAWSVKIRQPQHF
>-|TRBV13|TRBD2|TRBJ2-7
TGTGCCAGCAGCACCGCTCAAGCGGGAGGACGGTACGAGCAGTACTTC
CASSTAQAGGRYEQYF
>once|TRBV9|TRBD1|TRBJ2-1
TGTGCCAGCAGCGGGGGACAGGGCCCTTCCAATGAGCAGTTCTTC
CASSGGQGPSNEQFF
>-|TRBV5-1|-|TRBJ2-7
TGCGCCAGCAGCCGATCGCGGACAGCCCAATCCTCCTACGAGCAGTACTTC
CASSRSRTAQSSYEQYF
>-|TRBV10-3|-|TRBJ1-1
TGTGCCATCAGTGAGCAGGGGTCTGAAGCTTTCTTT
CAISEQGSEAFF
>-|TRBV11-3|-|TRBJ2-1
TGTGCCAGCAGCTCAACTTTAAATAGCGTCGCGCAGTTCTTC
CASSSTLNSVAQFF
>-|TRBV27|TRBD1|TRBJ2-7
TGTGCCAGCAGGATCCTAGGGACAGGGCTCGACGAGCAGTACTTC
CASRILGTGLDEQYF
>-|TRBV7-9|TRBD1|TRBJ1-2
TGTGCCAGCAGCCAGCGTGCCGGGACAGCGCTTGACTACACCTTC
CASSQRAGTALDYTF
>-|TRBV6-5|TRBD1|TRBJ1-2
TGTGCCAGCTCCCTTGGGACAGGGCGGCGGTATGGCTACACCTTC
CASSLGTGRRYGYTF
>-|TRBV7-9|-|TRBJ2-7
TGTGCCAGCAGCTTAGGGCAGGGGCGATACTACGAGCAGTACTTC
CASSLGQGRYYEQYF
>-|TRBV21-1|-|TRBJ2-7
TGTGCCAGCACCGGCGGACACTCCTACGAGCAGTACTTC
CASTGGHSYEQYF
>-|TRBV6-6|-|TRBJ2-3
TGTGCCAGCAGCCTACTAGCTCAGACTAGCACAGATACGCAGTATTTT
CASSLLAQTSTDTQYF
>-|TRBV28|-|TRBJ2-2
TGTGCCAGCAGTCCGACAGTTAAGGGGCGGGAGCTGTTTTTT
CASSPTVKGRELFF
>-|TRBV11-2|TRBD1|TRBJ1-1
TGTGCCAGCACCATACTGACAGGGTCGAACACTGAAGCTTTCTTT
CASTILTGSNTEAFF